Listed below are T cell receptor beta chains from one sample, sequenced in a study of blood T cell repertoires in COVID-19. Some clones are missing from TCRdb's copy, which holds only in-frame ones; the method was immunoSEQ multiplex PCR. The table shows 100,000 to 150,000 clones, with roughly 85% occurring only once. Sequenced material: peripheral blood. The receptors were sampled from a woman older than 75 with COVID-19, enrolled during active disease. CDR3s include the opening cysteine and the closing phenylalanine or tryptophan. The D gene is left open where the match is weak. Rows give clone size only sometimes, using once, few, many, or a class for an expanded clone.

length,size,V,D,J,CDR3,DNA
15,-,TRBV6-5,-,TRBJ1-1,CASSLKAGPSTEAFF,TGTGCCAGCAGCCTCAAGGCAGGGCCCAGCACTGAAGCTTTCTTT
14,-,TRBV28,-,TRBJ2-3,CASSYGGFTDTQYF,TGTGCCAGCAGTTATGGGGGGTTCACAGATACGCAGTATTTT
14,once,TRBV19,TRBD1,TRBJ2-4,CASTPGQGPNIQYF,TGTGCCAGTACTCCGGGACAGGGGCCAAACATTCAGTACTTC
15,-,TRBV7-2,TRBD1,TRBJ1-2,CASRQGGYYAHGYTF,TGTGCCAGCCGACAGGGGGGTTATTACGCGCATGGCTACACCTTC
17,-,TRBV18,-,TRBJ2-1,CASSPAAGVASGNEQFF,TGTGCCAGCTCACCAGCGGCAGGGGTGGCTAGCGGCAATGAGCAGTTCTTC
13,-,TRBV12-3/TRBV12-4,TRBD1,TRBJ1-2,CASSPGTGGGYTF,TGTGCCAGCAGTCCCGGGACAGGGGGCGGCTACACCTTC
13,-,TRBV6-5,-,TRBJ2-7,CASSSVGAYEQYF,TGTGCCAGCAGTAGTGTCGGAGCCTACGAGCAGTACTTC
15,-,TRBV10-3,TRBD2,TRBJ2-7,CAISESGGRIHEQYF,TGTGCCATCAGTGAGTCGGGCGGGAGGATCCACGAGCAGTACTTC
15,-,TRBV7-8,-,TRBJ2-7,CASSLGAALSYEQYF,TGTGCCAGCAGCTTAGGGGCAGCTCTGTCCTACGAGCAGTACTTC
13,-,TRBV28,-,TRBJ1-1,CASSPRMNTEAFF,TGTGCCAGCAGTCCCCGTATGAACACTGAAGCTTTCTTT
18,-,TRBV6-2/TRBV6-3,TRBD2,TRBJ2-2,CASSYATSGSRGTGELFF,TGTGCCAGCAGTTACGCGACTAGCGGGAGCCGAGGGACCGGGGAGCTGTTTTTT
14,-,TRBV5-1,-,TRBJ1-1,CASSPEQGSPEAFF,TGCGCCAGCAGCCCCGAACAGGGTAGCCCTGAAGCTTTCTTT